This T cell receptor beta chain was profiled in a study of shared clonotypes between healthy human individuals. Clones were sequenced by immunoSEQ multiplex PCR, and TCRdb holds only the in-frame ones, with some missing. Of around 1.1 million clones listed, around 78% are singletons. J lost 6 bases, V lost 7 bases, and 7 bases had no gene match. The CDR3 has 16 residues. Germline V gene data show CDR1 as SGHVS and CDR2 as FNYEAQ. The chain has TRBV7-6 and TRBJ2-2; 14 positions agree with TRBD2. The receptor was derived from a man in his late teens or twenties in good health. Some clones in this sample may be carry-over from other donors' samples. The material sequenced was memory CD4+ T cells from PBMCs. Stated subset: CD45RA-negative fraction. CDR3 sequence reads: CASIEGLAGVAGELFF. The CDR3 region has the DNA TGTGCCAGCATCGAGGGACTAGCGGGAGTGGCCGGGGAGCTGTTTTTT.